The source of this TCR beta chain is a study of blood T cell repertoires in COVID-19. Study overall: COVID-19 samples collected from the United States, Italy and Spain covered acute and convalescent phases. T cells, B-cell-depleted T cells, or PBMCs supplied cDNA or gDNA.

Original methodology: Amplified reference gene primers provided the basis for estimating nucleated cell counts. Here immunoSEQ multiplex PCR was the method, and the copy in TCRdb shows in-frame clones only, minus some. V and J calls and clone size are copied from that table; D and trimming were computed from the DNA. The sample lists around 250,000 clones, about 86% seen once, with approximately 4% in the top ten. Germline V gene lookup returns CDR1 SGHVS and CDR2 FNYEAQ. The trim removed 5 bases at V and 8 bases at J, leaving 5 bases unmatched. The CDR3 length is 12 residues. The material sequenced was peripheral blood. The V call is TRBV7-6, the J call TRBJ1-1; TRBD1 matches at 7 bases. The receptor's source is a man between 18 and 29 years old with active or convalescent COVID-19. The CDR3, as DNA: TGTGCCAGCAGCGACAGGGTAAGCGAAGCTTTCTTT. Amino acids: CASSDRVSEAFF.